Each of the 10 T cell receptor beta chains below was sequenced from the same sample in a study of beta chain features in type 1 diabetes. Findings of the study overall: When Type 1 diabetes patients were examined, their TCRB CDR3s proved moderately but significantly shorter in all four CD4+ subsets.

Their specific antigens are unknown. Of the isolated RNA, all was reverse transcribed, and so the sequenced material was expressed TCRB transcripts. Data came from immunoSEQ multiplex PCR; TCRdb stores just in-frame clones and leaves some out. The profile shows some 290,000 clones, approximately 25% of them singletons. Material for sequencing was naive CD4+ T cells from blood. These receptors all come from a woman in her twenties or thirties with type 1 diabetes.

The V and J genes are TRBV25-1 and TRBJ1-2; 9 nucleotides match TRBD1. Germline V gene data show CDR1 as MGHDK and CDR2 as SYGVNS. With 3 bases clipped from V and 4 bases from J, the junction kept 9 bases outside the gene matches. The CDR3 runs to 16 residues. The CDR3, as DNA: TGTGCCAGCAGTGAGTCCTCCGGGACAGGGATCTATGGCTACACCTTC. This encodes CASSESSGTGIYGYTF.

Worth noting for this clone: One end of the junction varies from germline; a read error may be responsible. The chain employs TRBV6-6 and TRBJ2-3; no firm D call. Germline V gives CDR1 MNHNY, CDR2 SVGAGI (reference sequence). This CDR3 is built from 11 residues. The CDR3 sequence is CASSLGRHPFF. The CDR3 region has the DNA TGTGCCAGCAGTTTGGGCAGGCATCCCTTCTTC.

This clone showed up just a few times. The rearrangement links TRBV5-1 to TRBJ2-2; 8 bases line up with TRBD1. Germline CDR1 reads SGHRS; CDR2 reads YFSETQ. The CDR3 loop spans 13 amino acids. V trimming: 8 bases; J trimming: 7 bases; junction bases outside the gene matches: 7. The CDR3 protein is CASNQGASGELFF. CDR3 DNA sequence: TGCGCCAGTAATCAGGGGGCGAGCGGGGAGCTGTTTTTT.

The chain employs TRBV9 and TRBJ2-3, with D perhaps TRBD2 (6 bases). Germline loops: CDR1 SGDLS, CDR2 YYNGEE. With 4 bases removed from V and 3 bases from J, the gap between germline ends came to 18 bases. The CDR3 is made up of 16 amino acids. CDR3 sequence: CASSPPPAGRTDTQYF. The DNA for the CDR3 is TGTGCCAGCAGCCCGCCCCCTGCGGGAAGGACAGATACGCAGTATTTT.

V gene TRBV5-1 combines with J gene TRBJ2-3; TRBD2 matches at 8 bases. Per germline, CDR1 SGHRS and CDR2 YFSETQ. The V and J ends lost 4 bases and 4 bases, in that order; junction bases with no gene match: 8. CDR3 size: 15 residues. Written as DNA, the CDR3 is TGCGCCAGCAGCCAAACTAGCGGCAGGTCAGATACGCAGTATTTT. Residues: CASSQTSGRSDTQYF.

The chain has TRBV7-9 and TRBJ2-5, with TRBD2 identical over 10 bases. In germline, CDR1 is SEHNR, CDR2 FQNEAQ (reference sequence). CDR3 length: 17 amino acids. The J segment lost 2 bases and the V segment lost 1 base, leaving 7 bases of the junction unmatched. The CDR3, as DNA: TGTGCCAGCAGCTTAGGTAGCGGGAGGAATCTGCAAGAGACCCAGTACTTC. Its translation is CASSLGSGRNLQETQYF.

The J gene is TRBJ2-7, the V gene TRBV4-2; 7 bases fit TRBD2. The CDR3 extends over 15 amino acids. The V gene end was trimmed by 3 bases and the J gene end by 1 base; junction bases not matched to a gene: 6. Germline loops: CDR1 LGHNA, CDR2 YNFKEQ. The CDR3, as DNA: TGTGCCAGCAGCCAGGCACTAGCGTCTTCCTACGAGCAGTACTTC. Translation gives CASSQALASSYEQYF.

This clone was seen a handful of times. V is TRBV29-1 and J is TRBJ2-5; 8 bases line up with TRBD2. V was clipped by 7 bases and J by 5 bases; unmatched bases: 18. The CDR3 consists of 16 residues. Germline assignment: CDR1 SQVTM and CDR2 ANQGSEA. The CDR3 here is CSGRAGDGLFPETQYF. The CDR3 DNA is TGCAGCGGGAGAGCGGGAGATGGTCTGTTTCCGGAGACCCAGTACTTC.

The CDR3 coding sequence is TGCGCCAGCAGTGCTGGGGGCCCCTACAATGAGCAGTTCTTC. It translates to CASSAGGPYNEQFF. This sequence joins TRBV5-1 and TRBJ2-1, with a tentative D call TRBD1 (6 bases). The V and J ends lost 5 bases and 2 bases respectively, with 11 bases between them. Germline V lookup: CDR1 SGHRS, CDR2 YFSETQ. This CDR3 contains 14 residues.

The CDR3 region is CASSKDTNYGYTF. CDR3 DNA sequence: TGCGCCAGCAGCAAGGACACGAACTATGGCTACACCTTC. The chain is built from TRBV5-1 and TRBJ1-2; tentatively, D is TRBD1 (5 bases). CDR1 and CDR2 from the germline V gene are SGHRS and YFSETQ. The CDR3 spans 13 residues. Trimming pared 4 bases from V and 2 bases from J, leaving 9 bases between.